This is a list of T cell receptor beta chains from one sample in a study of cytomegalovirus exposure and HLA in healthy donors. Some clones are missing from TCRdb's copy, which holds only in-frame ones; the method was immunoSEQ multiplex PCR. The table lists roughly 53,000 clones, with under 15% in the top ten. Material for sequencing was PBMCs. These receptors were collected from a man aged 18 to 30 in good health and CMV-seropositive. Each CDR3 is given with its conserved first and last residue. Each record gives: V gene, J gene, CDR3 protein.

TRBV6-5	TRBJ2-7	CASSPSGGGIEQYF
TRBV10-2	TRBJ1-1	CASSEFMRETEAFF
TRBV19	TRBJ2-7	CASSILSGQGIYEQYF
TRBV10-3	TRBJ2-7	CAISESSRVAAHEQYF
TRBV7-3	TRBJ1-2	CASSPGQGVYGYTF
TRBV19	TRBJ1-5	CASSISGVSNQPQHF
TRBV4-1	TRBJ2-3	CASSQPTSGRGWDTQYF
TRBV6-1	TRBJ1-2	CASEVSPETGVGYTF
TRBV5-5	TRBJ2-5	CASSRGGRGRETQYF
TRBV7-8	TRBJ1-1	CASSLFGGGLDTEAFF
TRBV15	TRBJ1-2	CATSRETGGRNGYTF
TRBV5-1	TRBJ2-1	CASSLGPAGGTNEQFF
TRBV4-2	TRBJ2-7	CASSQDLAGGTLGYEQYF
TRBV7-3	TRBJ1-1	CASSSAGQAEAFF
TRBV7-8	TRBJ2-7	CASSGLAGAYEQYF
TRBV12-5	TRBJ2-3	CASGLASSTDTQYF
TRBV9	TRBJ2-2	CASSVDGNTGELFF
TRBV28	TRBJ2-1	CASSLLTSGRYNEQFF
TRBV7-3	TRBJ2-6	CASSFGTGTAGANVLTF
TRBV7-9	TRBJ1-4	CASSLGEGLIEKLFF
TRBV27	TRBJ2-7	CASSLTPGLAGGANEQYF
TRBV10-1	TRBJ2-1	CASSPGQGAYNEQFF
TRBV6-5	TRBJ2-5	CASSYGLRETQYF
TRBV5-6	TRBJ2-1	CASSVRTSGPYNEQFF
TRBV11-2	.	CASSPIDRGSRPYEQYF
TRBV5-1	TRBJ2-5	CASSLSGTEPQETQYF
TRBV28	TRBJ2-7	CASSFLDRGYEQYF
TRBV11-2	TRBJ1-4	CASHRDRGEKLFF
TRBV29-1	TRBJ1-1	CSARTVEAFF
TRBV29-1	TRBJ1-2	CSVGGRGWGYTF
TRBV5-1	TRBJ2-3	CASSLAVRGRDTQYF
TRBV19	TRBJ1-1	CASRAGLQNTEAFF
TRBV10-3	TRBJ1-4	CAISERAPGGTNEKLFF
TRBV28	TRBJ1-2	CASSSEDAYGYTF
TRBV14	TRBJ2-5	CASSRLGLAGEIKWKETQYF
TRBV7-8	TRBJ2-7	CASSLGTGEISYEQYF
TRBV7-3	TRBJ2-5	CASSLTGLGGGQETQYF
TRBV2	TRBJ2-6	CASRVTGDGANVLTF
TRBV5-6	TRBJ2-3	CASALGQAPTDTQYF
TRBV5-1	TRBJ2-5	CASSLSGGQETQYF